The 30 T cell receptor beta chains presented below share a single source sample, sequenced in a study of cytomegalovirus exposure and HLA in healthy donors. Only in-frame clones appear in the TCRdb table, and some are missing; sequencing was by immunoSEQ multiplex PCR. Of some 38,000 clones listed, 80% to 95% are singletons. What was sequenced was PBMCs. The receptors stem from a man younger than 30 in good health and CMV-seronegative.

This clone was detected once. The chain uses TRBV20-1 and TRBJ1-1; D gene ambiguous. The CDR3 has 9 residues. The germline V gene encodes CDR1 DFQATT and CDR2 SNEGSKA (reference sequence). The chain's CDR3 is CKGGSGAFF. The CDR3 DNA follows: TGCAAGGGAGGGAGCGGAGCTTTCTTT.

This clone was counted only a few times. The chain recombines TRBV13 with TRBJ2-7; maybe TRBD2 (6 bases). CDR1 is PRHDT, CDR2 FYEKMQ, per germline (reference sequence). This CDR3 is 15 amino acids long. Between the trimmed V and J ends, which lost 5 bases and 1 base, there was a span of 15 bases. CDR3 loop: CASSIRDWSSYEQYF. CDR3 nucleotides: TGTGCCAGCAGCATACGGGACTGGAGTTCCTACGAGCAGTACTTC.

The chain combines TRBV27 with TRBJ2-1; 7 bases fit TRBD2. Germline V CDR1 and CDR2: MNHEY, SMNVEV (reference sequence). This CDR3 has 14 residues. The V gene end was trimmed by 5 bases and the J gene end by 8 bases; junction bases not matched to a gene: 9. The CDR3 protein is CASSELGGIDEQFF. The DNA for the CDR3 is TGTGCCAGCAGTGAACTCGGGGGGATCGATGAGCAGTTCTTC.

The genes are TRBV5-6 and TRBJ2-2; 7 positions match TRBD2. Germline V CDR1 and CDR2: SGHDT, YYEEEE. The CDR3 is made up of 15 amino acids. V was pared by 2 bases and J by 4 bases, with 5 bases of the junction left unmatched. This CDR3 reads CASSFPGGATGELFF. DNA for the CDR3: TGTGCCAGCAGCTTTCCGGGAGGAGCCACCGGGGAGCTGTTTTTT.

This chain connects TRBV7-3 to TRBJ2-3; TRBD2 might be the D (6 bases). Germline V gene data show CDR1 as SGHTA and CDR2 as FQGTGA. The CDR3 has 16 amino acids. With 1 base removed from V and 4 bases from J, the gap between germline ends came to 15 bases. The CDR3 here is CASSLSGPGGSDTQYF. CDR3 coding DNA: TGTGCCAGCAGCTTAAGCGGACCTGGGGGGTCAGATACGCAGTATTTT.

The chain employs TRBV7-8 and TRBJ2-5; 9 positions agree with TRBD2. V gave up 6 bases and J gave up 5 bases; unmatched junction bases: 19. Germline assignment: CDR1 SGHVS and CDR2 FQNEAQ. The CDR3 is 18 amino acids. The CDR3 bases are TGTGCCAGCAGACATCGACTAGCGGATAACCAAAAGGATGAGACCCAGTACTTC. The encoded protein is CASRHRLADNQKDETQYF.

This clone was found a few times. This sequence joins TRBV5-4 and TRBJ2-7; TRBD2 matches 9 bases. Trimming removed 1 base from V and 4 bases from J; junction bases left unmatched: 9. CDR1 is SGHNT and CDR2 is YYREEE in the germline V gene (reference sequence). The CDR3 is made up of 16 amino acids. DNA of the CDR3: TGTGCCAGCAGCTTGAGGTCTAGCGGGATGGTGTACGAGCAGTACTTC. This gives the protein CASSLRSSGMVYEQYF.

CDR3 nucleotide sequence: TGTGCCAGCAGCTTAGGAGAGACAGGGGGCCCAGAGACCCAGTACTTC. It yields the protein CASSLGETGGPETQYF. The chain employs TRBV11-1 and TRBJ2-5, with 10 bases aligning to TRBD1. J was trimmed by 4 bases and V by 1 base; bases with no gene match: 6. CDR3 length equals 16 residues. Germline CDR1 is SGHAT and CDR2 is FQDESV (reference sequence).

This rearrangement joins TRBV27 to TRBJ1-5; TRBD1 matches 12 bases. This CDR3 contains 20 residues. The germline gives CDR1 MNHEY, CDR2 SMNVEV (reference sequence). J was trimmed by 0 bases and V by 6 bases; bases with no gene match: 15. The CDR3: CASSRLPGTGGAYSNQPQHF. The CDR3 DNA reads TGTGCCAGCAGCCGCCTTCCCGGGACAGGGGGCGCTTATAGCAATCAGCCCCAGCATTTT.

The V gene is TRBV2, the J gene TRBJ1-5; a weak D match, TRBD1 (5 bases). From germline, CDR1 is SNHLY and CDR2 FYNNEI. The CDR3 extends over 15 amino acids. The V and J ends lost 6 bases and 5 bases respectively, with 17 bases between them. CDR3 sequence: CASRAGGSPYQPQHF. The CDR3 DNA reads TGTGCCAGCAGGGCCGGGGGGTCCCCTTATCAGCCCCAGCATTTT.

This chain joins TRBV30 and TRBJ2-1, with TRBD2 matching over 10 bases. The germline V gene encodes CDR1 GTSNPN and CDR2 SVGIG (reference sequence). There are 14 residues in the CDR3. V gave up 5 bases and J gave up 7 bases; unmatched junction bases: 8. CDR3 DNA: TGTGCCTGGCAAGCGGGGGGGCTTGGTAATGAGCAGTTCTTC. Protein sequence: CAWQAGGLGNEQFF. The full variable domain, in which reference TRBV30 and TRBJ2-1 provide the parts outside the CDR3, is SQTIHQWPATLVQPVGSPLSLECTVEGTSNPNLYWYRQAAGRGLQLLFYSVGIGQISSEVPQNLSASRPQDRQFILSSKKLLLSDSGFYLCAWQAGGLGNEQFFGPGTRLTVL.

The chain combines TRBV5-1 with TRBJ1-4, with TRBD1 matching 8 bases. The CDR3 has 15 amino acids. Germline lookup yields CDR1 SGHRS and CDR2 YFSETQ. With 0 bases clipped from V and 7 bases from J, the junction kept 5 bases outside the gene matches. The CDR3 loop is CASSLDGQGGEKLFF. CDR3 DNA sequence: TGCGCCAGCAGCTTGGACGGACAGGGAGGTGAAAAACTGTTTTTT.

The rearrangement uses TRBV13 and TRBJ1-5; D may be TRBD1 (6 bases). Trimming removed 0 bases at V and 4 bases at J, with 10 bases between. Germline V gene sequence: CDR1 PRHDT, CDR2 FYEKMQ (reference sequence). The CDR3 is 15 amino acids. The CDR3 region is CASSLGDSPNQPQHF. CDR3 DNA sequence: TGTGCCAGCAGCTTAGGGGACAGCCCAAATCAGCCCCAGCATTTT.

The chain combines TRBV6-6 with TRBJ1-4; unclear D gene. The CDR3 is made up of 16 amino acids. Per germline, CDR1 MNHNY and CDR2 SVGAGI (reference sequence). V shed 2 bases and J shed 7 bases, with 17 bases lying between them. The chain's CDR3 is CASSYGSGVRSEKLFF. DNA of the CDR3: TGTGCCAGCAGTTACGGTTCTGGAGTAAGGAGTGAAAAACTGTTTTTT.

The chain couples TRBV5-4 to TRBJ1-3; possibly TRBD1 for D (6 bases). Germline V lookup: CDR1 SGHNT, CDR2 YYREEE (reference sequence). This CDR3 spans 18 amino acids. Trimming took off 3 bases at V and 4 bases at J, with 23 bases between the two ends. The CDR3 coding sequence is TGTGCCAGCAGCTCGTTCCCCCAAGCTGTCAGGGGAGGAAACACCATATATTTT. This codes for CASSSFPQAVRGGNTIYF.

The chain is built from TRBV10-3 and TRBJ2-1; tentative D call: TRBD2 (6 bases). Germline CDR1 is ENHRY and CDR2 is SYGVKD. CDR3 length equals 11 residues. Between the trimmed V and J ends, which lost 7 bases and 7 bases, there was a span of 8 bases. The CDR3 is CAITGGNEQFF. The CDR3 coding sequence is TGTGCCATCACCGGAGGGAATGAGCAGTTCTTC.

This chain uses TRBV11-2 with TRBJ2-5, with 9 bases fitting TRBD2. Germline V gene sequence: CDR1 SGHAT, CDR2 FQNNGV. V gave up 4 bases and J gave up 5 bases; unmatched junction bases: 8. CDR3 length: 15 amino acids. This CDR3 is CASSSEREVGETQYF. CDR3 nucleotide sequence: TGTGCCAGCAGCTCCGAGCGGGAGGTTGGGGAGACCCAGTACTTC.

This chain joins TRBV30 and TRBJ2-7; 13 positions agree with TRBD2. The germline V gene has CDR1 GTSNPN and CDR2 SVGIG (reference sequence). Trimming cost V 3 bases and J 2 bases; bases outside gene matches: 13. CDR3 length: 18 amino acids. CDR3 protein: CAWRASAGTSGNPYEQYF. CDR3 sequence (DNA): TGTGCCTGGAGGGCGAGCGCCGGGACTAGCGGGAATCCCTACGAGCAGTACTTC.

This clone has just a few counts. The chain combines TRBV19 with TRBJ2-1; 11 bases agree with TRBD2. The ends lost 3 bases at V and 3 bases at J; junction bases unmatched: 7. Germline V gene sequence: CDR1 LNHDA, CDR2 SQIVND (reference sequence). CDR3 length equals 17 residues. CDR3 sequence (DNA): TGTGCCAGTAGTATCGATTTGGGGACTAGCGGCTACAATGAGCAGTTCTTC. Its translation: CASSIDLGTSGYNEQFF.

The V and J genes are TRBV27 and TRBJ2-1; D is unclear. Germline CDR1 is MNHEY and CDR2 is SMNVEV (reference sequence). The CDR3 covers 13 residues. The V end was cut by 2 bases, the J end by 4 bases, with 6 bases between. DNA for the CDR3: TGTGCCAGCAGTTTAAGCCCTTACAATGAGCAGTTCTTC. Encoded protein: CASSLSPYNEQFF.

The J gene is TRBJ2-3, the V gene TRBV6-6; 11 bases match TRBD1. V lost 5 bases, J lost 6 bases, and 4 bases stayed unmatched. CDR1 is MNHNY, CDR2 SVGAGI, per germline (reference sequence). This CDR3 has 14 amino acids. The CDR3 sequence: CASSIGTGGDTQYF. The CDR3 DNA is TGTGCCAGCAGTATAGGGACAGGGGGGGATACGCAGTATTTT.

The rearrangement links TRBV18 to TRBJ2-7, with 10 bases aligning to TRBD2. V was pared by 6 bases and J by 2 bases, with 7 bases of the junction left unmatched. The length of the CDR3 is 15 residues. CDR1 KGHSH and CDR2 LQKENI come from the germline V gene. The CDR3 here is CASSRSGGYTYEQYF. For the CDR3, the DNA is TGTGCCAGCTCTCGTAGCGGGGGGTATACCTACGAGCAGTACTTC.

This sequence joins TRBV27 and TRBJ2-7; D is unclear. Germline CDR1 MNHEY, CDR2 SMNVEV (reference sequence). CDR3 length: 13 residues. V dropped 4 bases and J dropped 4 bases, with 11 bases sitting between them. The CDR3 loop reads CASSSPRVYEQYF. CDR3 coding DNA: TGTGCCAGCAGTTCCCCTCGGGTTTACGAGCAGTACTTC.

The genes are TRBV29-1 and TRBJ2-3, with a tentative D call TRBD2 (5 bases). There are 15 residues in the CDR3. Germline loops: CDR1 SQVTM, CDR2 ANQGSEA. Trimming cost V 2 bases and J 3 bases, with 15 bases left between them. The CDR3 region is CSVERRARGTDTQYF. The CDR3 DNA sequence: TGCAGCGTTGAACGCCGGGCCCGCGGGACAGATACGCAGTATTTT.

As DNA, the CDR3 is TGTGCCAGCAGCCCTCTGCGGGATACGCAGTATTTT. This sequence encodes CASSPLRDTQYF. V usage is TRBV6-1 and J usage is TRBJ2-3, with D unclear. The germline CDR1 and CDR2 sequences are MNHNS and SASEGT. The CDR3 has 12 residues. V gave up 6 bases and J gave up 6 bases, with 10 bases separating them.

The CDR3 DNA reads TGTGCCAGCACCCTAGGGGGCTACAATGAGCAGTTCTTC. This translates into CASTLGGYNEQFF. The chain links TRBV7-8 to TRBJ2-1, with D maybe TRBD1 (6 bases). Germline loops: CDR1 SGHVS, CDR2 FQNEAQ. The CDR3 sequence is 13 residues long. Trimming removed 7 bases at V and 3 bases at J, with 10 bases between.

The chain combines TRBV30 with TRBJ1-4, with 12 nucleotides matching TRBD1. From germline, CDR1 is GTSNPN and CDR2 SVGIG (reference sequence). The V segment lost 0 bases and the J segment 8 bases; nucleotides outside the gene matches: 10. This CDR3 comprises 17 residues. Here the CDR3 reads CAWSVTGQGARGEKLFF. CDR3 sequence (DNA): TGTGCCTGGAGTGTAACGGGACAGGGGGCGAGAGGGGAAAAACTGTTTTTT.

V usage is TRBV6-5 and J usage is TRBJ1-2; D is possibly TRBD1 (6 bases). The V gene lost 6 bases and the J gene lost 8 bases, with 19 bases spanning the gap. CDR1 and CDR2 from the germline V gene are MNHEY and SVGAGI. This CDR3 is built from 14 residues. For the CDR3, the DNA is TGTGCCAGCAGCCGAACCATACAGGGTGGCGGCTACACCTTC. Its protein product is CASSRTIQGGGYTF.

The chain joins TRBV5-6 to TRBJ1-5; D possibly corresponds to TRBD1 (5 bases). V was pared by 2 bases and J by 2 bases, with 14 bases between. Germline-derived CDR1 and CDR2 are SGHDT and YYEEEE. The CDR3 loop spans 16 amino acids. CDR3 DNA sequence: TGTGCCAGCAGCTTTACTGTTGCGACAGGCAATCAGCCCCAGCATTTT. It encodes CASSFTVATGNQPQHF. The full variable domain, in which reference TRBV5-6 and TRBJ1-5 provide the parts outside the CDR3, is DAGVTQSPTHLIKTRGQQVTLRCSPKSGHDTVSWYQQALGQGPQFIFQYYEEEERQRGNFPDRFSGHQFPNYSSELNVNALLLGDSALYLCASSFTVATGNQPQHFGDGTRLSIL.

This chain joins TRBV5-4 and TRBJ2-1; TRBD2 agrees at 10 bases. CDR1 is SGHNT, CDR2 YYREEE, per germline (reference sequence). V dropped 6 bases and J dropped 3; count of bases not matched to a gene: 9. The CDR3 runs 16 residues. The CDR3, as DNA: TGTGCCAGCACGGAACTAGCGGGGTCAATCTACAATGAGCAGTTCTTC. This codes for CASTELAGSIYNEQFF.